This T cell receptor beta chain was sequenced in a study of identical twins. Remarks on this clonotype: Its matching antigen is unknown.

TCRdb reanalysed the 5' RACE reads using MiXCR and keeps one entry per CDR3 protein. The sample lists hundreds of thousands of distinct CDR3 sequences, around 5.7% occurring once. Study-level points and caveats: Analyses of zero insertions could, in part, be confounded by invariant MAIT and iNKT cells. Instead of following the same donors, the conclusions were based on cross-sectional statistical analysis. Out-of-frame alpha sequences shared between twins exhibited an excess of low generation probability.

The sequence derives from a man younger than 35 in good health. The sample was naive T cells sorted from blood.

DNA of the CDR3: TGTGCCAGCAGTTACTCTAAGGTTCGTGAGCAGTACTTC. It yields the protein CASSYSKVREQYF. The genes are TRBV6-5 and TRBJ2-7; D not resolved. Between the trimmed V and J ends, which lost 0 bases and 7 bases, there was a span of 10 bases. This CDR3 spans 13 amino acids. Germline V gives CDR1 MNHEY, CDR2 SVGAGI.